The text below deals with one TCR beta chain. The clone's antigen remains unknown. The transplants used related donors along with nonmyeloablative bone marrow transplantation, and in the human trials mixed chimerism was transient. Unstimulated Tregs (CD4+CD25+CD127-), CD4+ non-Tregs (CD4+CD25-), CD4 and CD8 cells were FACS-sorted from thawed PBMCs. Patients were several combined kidney and bone marrow transplant recipients from the ITN036ST trial, and only these trial subjects had samples available. Healthy control blood was processed to PBMCs by Ficoll density gradient and cryopreserved, and patient PBMCs were collected before and after transplant. The sample originates from a study of Tregs in tolerant kidney transplant recipients (dated by TCRdb to between 2018 and 2021). Study-wide context: The study used TCRbeta sequencing to identify donor-specific regulatory T cells before combined kidney and bone marrow transplantation, then tracked those cells after transplant.

For TCRbeta CDR3 sequencing, genomic DNA was extracted from sorted cells using the QIAGEN DNeasy Blood and Tissue Kit. High-throughput TCRbeta CDR3 sequencing, including PCR amplification with bias correction and internal controls, was performed commercially through immunoSEQ. Turning to the authors' computational methods: Unique productive TCRbeta sequences were defined by CDR3 nucleotide sequence where primers matched, otherwise by CDR3 amino acid sequence with Vbeta and Jbeta genes. To correct for sorting error, sequences found in more than one sorted population at a frequency ratio of 2:1 or less were discarded, and the remaining shared sequences were assigned to the population with the higher frequency. Donor-reactive sequences were defined as at least 5-fold expanded in CFSE-low cells versus unstimulated cells, with frequency of at least 0.01% in CFSE-low cells. Jensen-Shannon divergence calculated on the top 100 TCRbeta sequences ranked by frequency was used to measure repertoire divergence. For any sample with multiple sequencing runs, sorting error was corrected in each run separately before the runs were pooled. TCRdb holds this immuneACCESS table with in-frame rearrangements only. Some clones are missing; in checked studies, unresolved V genes explain under half, and the rest has no known cause. V, J and clone size are those of that table, while D and trimming were read from the DNA. This sample's table carries tens of thousands of clones. The top ten hold under 2% of the sample.

What the authors observed across the whole study: The study was limited by small patient numbers, and the findings need validation in larger populations and under other immunosuppression protocols. In tolerant patients, donor-specific Tregs expanded more than Tregs overall, which suggests antigen-driven rather than nonspecific expansion. The most biologically relevant and donor-specific TCRbeta repertoire appeared to be identified by expanding Tregs with activated donor B cells. Biological reproducibility was not directly assessed, although technical replication error appeared to be minimal. PCR primers changed over time for some patients, so nucleotide-level comparison across those patients' samples was not possible.

This clonotype was obtained from a human patient who received a combined kidney and bone marrow transplant. After a transplant, not all T cells may be the patient's own; some may come from the graft donor. The sequences come from CD4+ T cells from blood (PBMCs), collected 24 months after the transplant.

The part of the CDR3 DNA that was read is TGCAGCGTTGTGCCTAGCGGGAGTGGGGATGAG. Its coded protein is CSVVPSGSGDE. The full CDR3 sequence reads CSVVPSGSGDEQFF. Here the chain combines TRBV29-1 and TRBJ2-1, and 10 junctional nucleotides match TRBD2. The missing CDR3 end, 3 residues past where the read stops, is filled in from the germline J gene. There are 14 amino acids in the CDR3, from cysteine to phenylalanine inclusive. Only the CDR3 bases that were read are kept: 33 of them, in frame from base 1. For this chain, trimming is 4 bases at the V end and 8 bases at the J end, and the number of junction bases without a gene match is 8. In the germline V gene, CDR1 corresponds to SQVTM and CDR2 to ANQGSEA.